Shown below are 13 T cell receptor beta chains from a single sample sequenced in a study of beta chain features in type 1 diabetes. General study results and limits: All four CD4+ subsets from Type 1 diabetes patients carried moderately but significantly shorter TCRB CDR3s.

These receptors lack a known antigen. The investigators reverse transcribed all of the isolated RNA, so they sequenced expressed TCRB transcripts. The protocol was immunoSEQ multiplex PCR, while the TCRdb copy is restricted to in-frame clones and leaves out a portion. This sample has about 53,000 clones, with roughly 63% found just once. Material: stem cell memory CD4+ T cells from blood. These receptors originate from a woman aged 25 to 39 with type 1 diabetes.

The CDR3 spells CSVTRDRVADTQYF. The CDR3 DNA reads as TGCAGCGTGACCCGGGACAGGGTCGCAGATACGCAGTATTTT. V and J are TRBV29-1 and TRBJ2-3; TRBD1 agrees at 9 bases. CDR1 is SQVTM and CDR2 is ANQGSEA in the germline V gene. J lost 4 bases, V lost 6 bases, and 8 bases had no gene match. This CDR3 has 14 amino acids.

The chain uses TRBV7-2 and TRBJ2-1, with D perhaps TRBD2 (5 bases). Trimming removed 1 base from V and 0 bases from J, with 19 bases in between. The CDR3 runs 19 residues. The germline gives CDR1 SGHTA, CDR2 FQGNSA. Written as DNA, the CDR3 is TGTGCCAGCAGCTTAGATCCGCGGACTGTGTCCCGCTCCTACAATGAGCAGTTCTTC. This encodes CASSLDPRTVSRSYNEQFF.

This clone was observed a handful of times. The chain joins TRBV29-1 to TRBJ1-5; 9 nucleotides align to TRBD1. The junction had 5 bases not matched to a gene; V was cut back by 6 bases and J by 5 bases. This CDR3 comprises 13 residues. The germline V gene encodes CDR1 SQVTM and CDR2 ANQGSEA. The CDR3 DNA sequence: TGCAGCGTGGAAACAGGGGGCGATCAGCCCCAGCATTTT. Translating gives CSVETGGDQPQHF.

The table lists this clone with a few counts. The genes are TRBV2 and TRBJ1-1; TRBD1 agrees at 7 bases. CDR1 and CDR2 from the germline V gene are SNHLY and FYNNEI. CDR3 size: 15 residues. With V trimmed by 4 bases and J by 4 bases, 9 bases remained unmatched. CDR3 loop: CASSGQGFESTEAFF. The CDR3 region has the DNA TGTGCCAGCAGTGGACAGGGATTCGAGTCCACTGAAGCTTTCTTT.

The sample holds a few counts of this clone. The chain recombines TRBV7-3 with TRBJ2-7; 9 bases agree with TRBD1. Germline V gene data show CDR1 as SGHTA and CDR2 as FQGTGA. The CDR3 sequence is 14 residues long. With 4 bases clipped from V and 6 bases from J, the junction kept 7 bases outside the gene matches. CDR3 protein: CASSSPGQGGEQYF. Written as DNA, the CDR3 is TGTGCCAGCAGCTCACCGGGACAGGGTGGCGAGCAGTACTTC.

This chain links TRBV18 with TRBJ1-3; 8 nucleotides line up with TRBD1. The CDR3 has 15 amino acids. Per the germline V gene, CDR1 is KGHSH and CDR2 is LQKENI. V lost 3 bases, J lost 4 bases, and 5 bases stayed unmatched. CDR3 nucleotide sequence: TGTGCCAGCTCACCTATGGACAGGGCAGGAAACACCATATATTTT. It is translated as CASSPMDRAGNTIYF.

This clone was observed a handful of times. The V call is TRBV30, the J call TRBJ2-7; a possible D gene is TRBD2 (7 bases). Trimming pared 1 base from V and 1 base from J, leaving 11 bases between. The CDR3 has 14 amino acids. In germline, CDR1 is GTSNPN, CDR2 SVGIG (reference sequence). CDR3 coding DNA: TGTGCCTGGAGTGCGGGGGGCGGGTCCTACGAGCAGTACTTC. It codes for CAWSAGGGSYEQYF.

This chain joins TRBV29-1 and TRBJ2-1; 9 bases match TRBD1. The V segment lost 8 bases and the J segment 8 bases; nucleotides outside the gene matches: 10. There are 13 residues in the CDR3. Germline V CDR1 and CDR2: SQVTM, ANQGSEA. The CDR3 nucleotides read TGCAGCTCTGGACAGGGGATGGGTGATGAGCAGTTCTTC. Protein product: CSSGQGMGDEQFF.

The chain uses TRBV7-8 and TRBJ2-7; 10 bases map to TRBD2. V was clipped by 1 base and J by 4 bases; unmatched bases: 4. The CDR3 is 15 amino acids. Germline V CDR1 and CDR2: SGHVS, FQNEAQ. CDR3 region: CASSLELAGTYEQYF. The CDR3 bases are TGTGCCAGCAGCTTAGAACTAGCGGGAACTTACGAGCAGTACTTC. Combining the CDR3 with reference TRBV7-8 and TRBJ2-7 gives the whole variable domain GAGVSQSPRYKVAKRGQDVALRCDPISGHVSLFWYQQALGQGPEFLTYFQNEAQLDKSGLPSDRFFAERPEGSVSTLKIQRTQQEDSAVYLCASSLELAGTYEQYFGPGTRLTVT.

The chain carries TRBV30 and TRBJ2-2; 11 nucleotides align to TRBD2. The CDR3 contains 16 residues. CDR1 is GTSNPN and CDR2 is SVGIG in the germline V gene (reference sequence). V was pared by 4 bases and J by 5 bases, with 9 bases of the junction left unmatched. The chain's CDR3 is CAWTPLAGGQTGELFF. CDR3 DNA: TGTGCCTGGACGCCCCTAGCGGGAGGTCAAACCGGGGAGCTGTTTTTT.

The rearrangement links TRBV21-1 to TRBJ1-3; the table's TRBD1 call for D was not verified on the DNA. TRBV21-1 is shown as a pseudogene. The CDR3 runs 17 residues. The CDR3 loop is CASSKTQGRGFRNTIYF. DNA for the CDR3: TGTGCCAGCAGCAAAACACAGGGAAGGGGTTTTAGGAACACCATATATTTT.

This clone has more than one count but fewer than ten. This chain uses TRBV7-9 with TRBJ1-2; D not certain. V shed 0 bases and J shed 8 bases, with 13 bases lying between them. CDR1 is SEHNR and CDR2 is FQNEAQ in the germline V gene (reference sequence). This CDR3 contains 14 residues. CDR3 DNA: TGTGCCAGCAGCTTAGCGTGGCGGCCCGTGGGCTACACCTTC. Encoded protein: CASSLAWRPVGYTF.

The V and J genes are TRBV7-9 and TRBJ2-7; TRBD2 is a possible D gene (6 bases). The V gene's germline CDR1 is SEHNR and CDR2 FQNEAQ (reference sequence). V lost 3 bases to trimming and J lost 11 bases, with 17 bases between them. The CDR3 extends over 13 amino acids. CDR3 DNA: TGTGCCAGCAGCTTTGGCAGGGAGGTACGTGAGTACTTC. It yields the protein CASSFGREVREYF.